The 21 T cell receptor beta chains presented below share a single source sample, sequenced in a study of shared clonotypes between healthy human individuals. The table came from immunoSEQ multiplex PCR; TCRdb's copy has only in-frame clones and leaves some out. The sample shows roughly 1,500,000 clones, 95% to 99% of them seen only once. Source material: naive CD4+ T cells sorted from blood. Described subset: CD45RA+ positively selected. These receptors originate from a young man in good health.

The chain recombines TRBV7-2 with TRBJ1-5; D gene uncertain. Germline CDR1 and CDR2: SGHTA and FQGNSA. The CDR3 runs 15 residues. V was cut by 2 bases and J by 4 bases, with 12 bases left in between. The chain's CDR3 is CASSLLVGANQPQHF. The CDR3 DNA follows: TGTGCCAGCAGCTTACTCGTCGGCGCAAATCAGCCCCAGCATTTT.

The chain is built from TRBV11-3 and TRBJ2-7; no clear D. The V and J ends lost 2 bases and 0 bases respectively, with 14 bases between them. The CDR3 is 16 amino acids. Germline V gene sequence: CDR1 SGHNT, CDR2 YENEEA. The CDR3 nucleotides are TGTGCCAGCAGCTTACTAACCGCAGAGATCTCCTACGAGCAGTACTTC. It encodes CASSLLTAEISYEQYF.

Concerning this clone: Compared with germline, one end of the junction differs, possibly owing to a read error. The chain links TRBV5-1 to TRBJ2-7, with no clear D. The CDR3 is 15 amino acids. Germline V CDR1 and CDR2: SGHRS, YFSETQ. The DNA for the CDR3 is TGCGCCAGCAGCTTGGGCGCGACTCAAATTTACGAACAGTACTTC. It codes for CASSLGATQIYEQYF.

The genes are TRBV9 and TRBJ1-1, with 9 bases that match TRBD1. The length of the CDR3 is 15 residues. In germline, CDR1 is SGDLS, CDR2 YYNGEE. V was pared by 4 bases and J by 5 bases, with 9 bases of the junction left unmatched. The DNA for the CDR3 is TGTGCCAGCAGCCCTTTACAGGGGGCGAGTACTGAAGCTTTCTTT. Translated: CASSPLQGASTEAFF.

The chain has TRBV9 and TRBJ2-3, with D tentatively TRBD2 (6 bases). The CDR3 extends over 14 amino acids. The V gene's germline CDR1 is SGDLS and CDR2 YYNGEE. Trimming took off 0 bases at V and 4 bases at J, with 9 bases between the two ends. Written as DNA, the CDR3 is TGTGCCAGCAGCGTAGGCCGGGAGTCAGATACGCAGTATTTT. This codes for CASSVGRESDTQYF.

CDR3 DNA sequence: TGTGCCAGCAGCTTCCGTCTAGCGAACAATGAGCAGTTCTTC. The encoded protein is CASSFRLANNEQFF. V gene TRBV28 combines with J gene TRBJ2-1; tentatively, D is TRBD2 (6 bases). V lost 6 bases and J 5 bases, leaving 14 bases between the germline ends. There are 14 residues in the CDR3. Germline V gene sequence: CDR1 MDHEN, CDR2 SYDVKM.

V and J are TRBV18 and TRBJ1-5; tentatively, D is TRBD1 (5 bases). Germline loops: CDR1 KGHSH, CDR2 LQKENI. Trimming stripped 5 bases from V and 6 bases from J, with 11 bases between. This CDR3 contains 13 residues. The CDR3 reads CASSDNRGQPQHF. CDR3 nucleotides: TGTGCCAGCTCAGATAATAGGGGTCAGCCCCAGCATTTT.

The V and J genes are TRBV6-6 and TRBJ1-1, with D unresolved. In germline, CDR1 is MNHNY, CDR2 SVGAGI (reference sequence). Trimming removed 5 bases at V and 3 bases at J, with 10 bases between. The CDR3 totals 13 residues. This CDR3 is CASSREGHTEAFF. The CDR3 region has the DNA TGTGCCAGCAGTAGAGAGGGTCACACTGAAGCTTTCTTT.

Worth noting for this clone: Other nucleotide sequences from this sample produce the same CDR3. The chain employs TRBV10-3 and TRBJ2-7, with D possibly being TRBD2 (5 bases). There are 13 residues in the CDR3. Germline V gene lookup returns CDR1 ENHRY and CDR2 SYGVKD. With 0 bases removed from V and 4 bases from J, the gap between germline ends came to 7 bases. The DNA for the CDR3 is TGTGCCATCAGTGAGTCTGGGAGTTACGAGCAGTACTTC. This sequence encodes CAISESGSYEQYF.

This rearrangement joins TRBV14 to TRBJ1-4, with 8 positions matching TRBD1. The germline CDR1 and CDR2 sequences are SGHDN and FVKESK. The ends lost 4 bases at V and 6 bases at J; junction bases unmatched: 4. The CDR3 covers 14 residues. For the CDR3, the DNA is TGTGCCAGCAGCCGCAGGGGGCTTTATGAAAAACTGTTTTTT. It specifies CASSRRGLYEKLFF.

The chain uses TRBV7-2 and TRBJ2-1; maybe TRBD2 (5 bases). Germline CDR1 reads SGHTA; CDR2 reads FQGNSA. CDR3 size: 14 residues. Trimming cost V 2 bases and J 8 bases, with 13 bases left between them. The DNA for the CDR3 is TGTGCCAGCAGCTTAATGTCGGACTTGGATGAGCAGTTCTTC. Translation: CASSLMSDLDEQFF.

This chain links TRBV5-8 with TRBJ2-7; 9 bases agree with TRBD2. Germline-derived CDR1 and CDR2 are SGHTS and YDEGEE. This CDR3 is 16 amino acids long. J lost 5 bases, V lost 0 bases, and 9 bases had no gene match. DNA of the CDR3: TGTGCCAGCAGCTTGGCCCCAGCGGGAGGATGGAACGAGCAGTACTTC. This codes for CASSLAPAGGWNEQYF.

The chain is built from TRBV5-1 and TRBJ2-5, with TRBD2 matching 7 bases. Germline CDR1 and CDR2: SGHRS and YFSETQ. The CDR3 covers 14 residues. The ends lost 3 bases at V and 3 bases at J; junction bases unmatched: 5. As DNA, the CDR3 is TGCGCCAGCAGCTCCCAAACTAGCGAAGAGACCCAGTACTTC. Residues: CASSSQTSEETQYF.

This chain uses TRBV7-9 with TRBJ2-3; 10 bases fit TRBD2. Germline V gene data show CDR1 as SEHNR and CDR2 as FQNEAQ (reference sequence). The trim removed 5 bases at V and 5 bases at J, leaving 10 bases unmatched. The CDR3 spans 16 residues. CDR3 in amino acids: CASSVTSGRAGDTQYF. CDR3 in DNA: TGTGCCAGCAGCGTTACGAGCGGGAGGGCCGGAGATACGCAGTATTTT.

The rearrangement uses TRBV9 and TRBJ2-5; no definite D call. The CDR3 contains 14 residues. V lost 7 bases and J 4 bases, leaving 17 bases between the germline ends. The germline V gene encodes CDR1 SGDLS and CDR2 YYNGEE. The CDR3 coding sequence is TGTGCCAGCGACAAACCGGCCGGCGGAGAGACCCAGTACTTC. As protein: CASDKPAGGETQYF.

The CDR3 region is CASSYGWGPQETQYF. CDR3 coding DNA: TGTGCCAGCAGCTATGGTTGGGGGCCCCAAGAGACCCAGTACTTC. V and J are TRBV6-1 and TRBJ2-5; D is possibly TRBD1 (6 bases). Germline V gene lookup returns CDR1 MNHNS and CDR2 SASEGT. The CDR3 is 15 residues long. With 6 bases removed from V and 1 base from J, the gap between germline ends came to 15 bases.

The rearrangement links TRBV18 to TRBJ2-2; D is uncertain. V shed 4 bases and J shed 3 bases, with 6 bases lying between them. Germline V gene sequence: CDR1 KGHSH, CDR2 LQKENI. CDR3 size: 13 residues. CDR3 coding DNA: TGTGCCAGCTCACTCCAAGACACCGGGGAGCTGTTTTTT. Its translation: CASSLQDTGELFF. Complete variable domain (other parts from reference TRBV18 and TRBJ2-2): NAGVMQNPRHLVRRRGQEARLRCSPMKGHSHVYWYRQLPEEGLKFMVYLQKENIIDESGMPKERFSAEFPKEGPSILRIQQVVRGDSAAYFCASSLQDTGELFFGEGSRLTVL.

The chain's CDR3 is CASSSNLQGAHGELFF. DNA of the CDR3: TGTGCCAGCAGCTCCAATCTACAGGGGGCCCACGGGGAGCTGTTTTTT. This chain links TRBV11-2 with TRBJ2-2; 9 nucleotides match TRBD1. The CDR3 has 16 amino acids. Looked up from germline, CDR1 is SGHAT and CDR2 is FQNNGV. V shed 4 bases, J shed 7 bases, and the junction held 10 bases outside the gene matches. The full variable domain, completed using reference TRBV11-2 and TRBJ2-2, is EAGVAQSPRYKIIEKRQSVAFWCNPISGHATLYWYQQILGQGPKLLIQFQNNGVVDDSQLPKDRFSAERLKGVDSTLKIQPAKLEDSAVYLCASSSNLQGAHGELFFGEGSRLTVL.

J is TRBJ1-5 and V is TRBV18; TRBD1 might be the D (5 bases). This CDR3 comprises 14 residues. Per germline, CDR1 KGHSH and CDR2 LQKENI. The V and J ends lost 3 bases and 10 bases respectively, with 16 bases between them. CDR3 amino acids: CASSPIDSRFPQHF. CDR3 coding DNA: TGTGCCAGCTCACCTATCGACAGCCGGTTTCCCCAGCATTTT.

This clone was observed a single time. The chain couples TRBV25-1 to TRBJ2-3; tentatively, D is TRBD2 (6 bases). This CDR3 comprises 15 residues. The germline V gene has CDR1 MGHDK and CDR2 SYGVNS. V shed 2 bases and J shed 1 base, with 10 bases lying between them. Here the CDR3 reads CASSETTGGTDTQYF. DNA of the CDR3: TGTGCCAGCAGTGAAACAACGGGAGGCACAGATACGCAGTATTTT.

This chain links TRBV7-9 with TRBJ2-1; 7 nucleotides align to TRBD2. Germline V gives CDR1 SEHNR, CDR2 FQNEAQ (reference sequence). With 1 base clipped from V and 9 bases from J, the junction kept 6 bases outside the gene matches. This CDR3 region has 14 residues. CDR3 sequence: CASSLGDYVREQFF. The CDR3 bases are TGTGCCAGCAGCTTAGGGGACTACGTGCGTGAGCAGTTCTTC.